The 26 T cell receptor beta chains presented below share a single source sample, sequenced in a study of cytomegalovirus exposure and HLA in healthy donors (dated by TCRdb to 2017 to 2019). The library came from the immunoSEQ multiplex PCR assay. TCRdb provides this immuneACCESS table in a form limited to in-frame rearrangements. Some clones are lacking; in checked studies, under half of them reflect an unresolved V gene, and why the rest are absent is not known. The sample contains about 280,000 clones, approximately 87% of them found a single time. The ten largest account for approximately 0.9% of the sample. Sequenced material: PBMCs. The receptors originated from a woman younger than 30 in good health and CMV-seronegative.

This rearrangement joins TRBV7-3 to TRBJ2-1; tentative D call: TRBD2 (5 bases). Between the trimmed V and J ends, which lost 1 base and 2 bases, there was a span of 12 bases. CDR1 is SGHTA and CDR2 is FQGTGA in the germline V gene. The CDR3 is 16 residues long. CDR3 residues: CASSLIEGAPYNEQFF. DNA for the CDR3: TGTGCCAGCAGCTTAATCGAGGGAGCGCCCTACAATGAGCAGTTCTTC.

In DNA, the CDR3 is TGTGCCAGCAGTAACAGAAATTTCTATGGCTACACCTTC. It encodes CASSNRNFYGYTF. J is TRBJ1-2 and V is TRBV6-5, with unresolved D. CDR1 and CDR2 from the germline V gene are MNHEY and SVGAGI. The CDR3 is made up of 13 amino acids. Trimming took 5 bases from V and 4 from J, leaving 11 bases between them.

The sample holds one count of this clone. The chain uses TRBV7-6 and TRBJ2-2; 15 positions agree with TRBD2. V gave up 2 bases and J gave up 6 bases; unmatched junction bases: 10. The CDR3 loop spans 19 amino acids. Looked up from germline, CDR1 is SGHVS and CDR2 is FNYEAQ. The CDR3 DNA sequence: TGTGCCAGCAGCTTACCCCGGACTAGCGGGAGGGTGGTGGCCGGGGAGCTGTTTTTT. The encoded protein is CASSLPRTSGRVVAGELFF. Combining the CDR3 with reference TRBV7-6 and TRBJ2-2 gives the whole variable domain GAGVSQSPRYKVTKRGQDVALRCDPISGHVSLYWYRQALGQGPEFLTYFNYEAQQDKSGLPNDRFSAERPEGSISTLTIQRTEQRDSAMYRCASSLPRTSGRVVAGELFFGEGSRLTVL.

The chain combines TRBV18 with TRBJ2-3; D ambiguous. The germline V and J ends were trimmed by 4 bases and 0 bases, with 5 bases remaining between them. The CDR3 consists of 13 residues. Per germline, CDR1 KGHSH and CDR2 LQKENI. The CDR3 DNA sequence: TGTGCCAGCTCACTAGTTAGCACAGATACGCAGTATTTT. Translating gives CASSLVSTDTQYF.

V is TRBV27 and J is TRBJ1-5; D possibly corresponds to TRBD1 (6 bases). CDR3 length: 16 residues. The germline V gene has CDR1 MNHEY and CDR2 SMNVEV (reference sequence). Trimming stripped 2 bases from V and 7 bases from J, with 18 bases between. The CDR3 here is CASSLTFTGLGQPQHF. The CDR3 DNA sequence: TGTGCCAGCAGTTTAACCTTTACAGGGCTAGGGCAGCCCCAGCATTTT.

The V gene is TRBV29-1, the J gene TRBJ1-2, with 7 positions matching TRBD1. The CDR3 is made up of 12 amino acids. The germline V gene encodes CDR1 SQVTM and CDR2 ANQGSEA. Unmatched junction bases numbered 7, after V lost 6 bases and J lost 6 bases. The CDR3 sequence: CSVRTQGDGYTF. Here the CDR3 DNA reads TGCAGCGTCCGAACCCAGGGGGATGGCTACACCTTC.

V gene TRBV2 combines with J gene TRBJ1-1; TRBD1 matches 8 bases. After removal of 8 bases from V and 7 bases from J, the junction contained 9 bases not matched to a gene. The CDR3 loop spans 13 amino acids. Germline V gives CDR1 SNHLY, CDR2 FYNNEI. The DNA of the CDR3 is TGTGCCAGCTTAGGACAGGGCGGGATTGAAGCTTTCTTT. Its protein product is CASLGQGGIEAFF.

The chain is built from TRBV10-2 and TRBJ2-1; TRBD2 is a possible D gene (6 bases). Germline V lookup: CDR1 WSHSY, CDR2 SAAADI. This CDR3 has 14 amino acids. Trimming removed 6 bases from V and 4 bases from J, with 13 bases in between. The CDR3 region is CASRPAGPYNEQFF. Here the CDR3 DNA reads TGCGCCAGCAGGCCAGCGGGCCCGTACAATGAGCAGTTCTTC.

This clone qualifies as medium-sized. The genes are TRBV30 and TRBJ2-2; tentatively, D is TRBD2 (5 bases). The germline V gene has CDR1 GTSNPN and CDR2 SVGIG (reference sequence). The CDR3 extends over 13 amino acids. Trimming took 0 bases from V and 7 from J, leaving 9 bases between them. The CDR3, as DNA: TGTGCCTGGAGTGTAACGGAGGTCGGGGAGCTGTTTTTT. As protein: CAWSVTEVGELFF.

The CDR3 region has the DNA TGTGCCAGCATGAGGGGGCAGATGAACACTGAAGCTTTCTTT. Translating it yields CASMRGQMNTEAFF. The chain couples TRBV27 to TRBJ1-1, with TRBD1 identical over 7 bases. CDR3 size: 14 residues. Germline V gene sequence: CDR1 MNHEY, CDR2 SMNVEV (reference sequence). The junction had 5 bases not matched to a gene; V was cut back by 7 bases and J by 0 bases.

V usage is TRBV28 and J usage is TRBJ2-7, with 11 bases aligning to TRBD2. This CDR3 is built from 15 residues. Germline V gene lookup returns CDR1 MDHEN and CDR2 SYDVKM. V was clipped by 3 bases and J by 2 bases; unmatched bases: 3. The CDR3 here is CASSFVTSGTYEQYF. In nucleotides, the CDR3 is TGTGCCAGCAGTTTCGTGACTAGCGGGACCTACGAGCAGTACTTC.

The chain uses TRBV25-1 and TRBJ2-7; TRBD1 matches 7 bases. Unmatched junction bases numbered 8, after V lost 4 bases and J lost 2 bases. The CDR3 is 15 amino acids. CDR1 and CDR2 (germline): MGHDK, SYGVNS. The CDR3 coding sequence is TGTGCCAGCAGTGTCACCGGGACAGTTACCTACGAGCAGTACTTC. It encodes CASSVTGTVTYEQYF.

This clone came up a few times. Within the sample, other DNA sequences also encode this same CDR3. The chain uses TRBV7-9 and TRBJ2-1; unclear D gene. V was clipped by 0 bases and J by 0 bases, with 9 bases between them. Per the germline V gene, CDR1 is SEHNR and CDR2 is FQNEAQ (reference sequence). The CDR3 contains 16 residues. The CDR3 spells CASSLAPGSSYNEQFF. The CDR3 DNA follows: TGTGCCAGCAGCTTAGCCCCGGGTAGCTCCTACAATGAGCAGTTCTTC.

This clone has just a few counts. The chain carries TRBV11-2 and TRBJ2-7, with D perhaps matching TRBD1 (5 bases). V lost 3 bases, J lost 2 bases, and 11 bases lay in between. The CDR3 extends over 14 amino acids. CDR1 and CDR2 from the germline V gene are SGHAT and FQNNGV. The CDR3 here is CASSFARAAYEQYF. The CDR3 bases are TGTGCCAGCAGCTTCGCCAGGGCCGCCTACGAGCAGTACTTC. The full variable domain, its missing parts supplied by reference TRBV11-2 and TRBJ2-7, is EAGVAQSPRYKIIEKRQSVAFWCNPISGHATLYWYQQILGQGPKLLIQFQNNGVVDDSQLPKDRFSAERLKGVDSTLKIQPAKLEDSAVYLCASSFARAAYEQYFGPGTRLTVT.

This clone has only one observation. This chain connects TRBV10-3 to TRBJ2-7; D is perhaps TRBD1 (6 bases). CDR1 and CDR2 from the germline V gene are ENHRY and SYGVKD. The ends were cut back, 6 bases at V and 6 bases at J, with 15 bases in the middle. CDR3 length: 13 residues. In nucleotides, the CDR3 is TGTGCCATCAGGAAGCAGGGGTACGTCGAGCAGTACTTC. Translation gives CAIRKQGYVEQYF.

This clone was counted only a few times. The rearrangement links TRBV27 to TRBJ1-1; tentatively, D is TRBD1 (5 bases). The CDR3 has 16 residues. Per the germline V gene, CDR1 is MNHEY and CDR2 is SMNVEV (reference sequence). The V end lost 3 bases, the J end lost 1 base, and 15 bases lay between the germline ends. This CDR3 reads CASSFSHDSPNTEAFF. CDR3 nucleotide sequence: TGTGCCAGCAGTTTCTCTCATGACAGTCCGAACACTGAAGCTTTCTTT.

The chain uses TRBV27 and TRBJ2-7; D call uncertain. This CDR3 is built from 13 residues. V shed 2 bases and J shed 1 base, with 6 bases lying between them. Germline CDR1 reads MNHEY; CDR2 reads SMNVEV (reference sequence). The CDR3 reads CASSLGASYEQYF. CDR3 DNA sequence: TGTGCCAGCAGTTTAGGAGCGTCCTACGAGCAGTACTTC.

The chain joins TRBV9 to TRBJ2-2; 9 bases match TRBD2. Trimming cost V 4 bases and J 4 bases; bases outside gene matches: 11. The CDR3 length is 17 residues. Germline lookup yields CDR1 SGDLS and CDR2 YYNGEE. In DNA form, the CDR3 reads TGTGCCAGCAGCCGAACTAGAGCGGGAGGAGGCACCGGGGAGCTGTTTTTT. Its translation is CASSRTRAGGGTGELFF.

This rearrangement joins TRBV5-1 to TRBJ2-3, with 11 bases fitting TRBD2. The CDR3 is 16 amino acids. V was clipped by 0 bases and J by 6 bases; unmatched bases: 6. CDR1 and CDR2 from the germline V gene are SGHRS and YFSETQ. CDR3 sequence: CASSLGLAGPRDTQYF. CDR3 DNA: TGCGCCAGCAGCTTGGGACTAGCGGGACCCCGGGATACGCAGTATTTT.

V usage is TRBV5-4 and J usage is TRBJ2-1, with D perhaps matching TRBD2 (5 bases). Germline V lookup: CDR1 SGHNT, CDR2 YYREEE (reference sequence). Trimming took 4 bases from V and 5 from J, leaving 10 bases between them. This CDR3 contains 13 residues. CDR3 protein: CASSRGPDNEQFF. CDR3 nucleotides: TGTGCCAGCAGCAGAGGGCCCGACAATGAGCAGTTCTTC.

This clone was detected only once. The gene calls are TRBV5-4 and TRBJ1-1, with D tentatively TRBD1 (5 bases). The CDR3 covers 15 residues. Germline CDR1 is SGHNT and CDR2 is YYREEE (reference sequence). Trimming cost V 5 bases and J 2 bases, with 16 bases left between them. The CDR3 region is CASSIPAGPNTEAFF. In DNA, the CDR3 is TGTGCCAGCAGTATCCCAGCAGGGCCCAACACTGAAGCTTTCTTT.

The rearrangement links TRBV7-6 to TRBJ2-1; 11 nucleotides match TRBD2. V was clipped by 5 bases and J by 6 bases; unmatched bases: 12. Germline assignment: CDR1 SGHVS and CDR2 FNYEAQ. The CDR3 sequence is 17 residues long. The CDR3 nucleotides are TGTGCCAGCAGCCCAGAAAGTTGGCTAGCGGGAGGCAATGAGCAGTTCTTC. Translating gives CASSPESWLAGGNEQFF.

The chain has TRBV28 and TRBJ2-7, with 9 bases that match TRBD1. The CDR3 runs 16 residues. CDR1 MDHEN and CDR2 SYDVKM come from the germline V gene. V lost 4 bases, J lost 4 bases, and 11 bases stayed unmatched. CDR3 residues: CASSYDRDRDTYEQYF. CDR3 bases: TGTGCCAGCAGTTACGATCGGGACAGGGACACTTACGAGCAGTACTTC.

This clone appeared a single time. The CDR3 bases are TGTGCCAGCAGCTTGGGACAGGGTTACAATGAGCAGTTCTTC. This translates into CASSLGQGYNEQFF. The chain joins TRBV5-4 to TRBJ2-1; the match to TRBD1 covers 7 bases. Germline lookup yields CDR1 SGHNT and CDR2 YYREEE (reference sequence). The CDR3 spans 14 residues. With V trimmed by 0 bases and J by 4 bases, 1 base remained unmatched.

The J gene is TRBJ2-5, the V gene TRBV6-6; D unclear. Trimming took 7 bases from V and 1 from J, leaving 4 bases between them. The CDR3 is 11 residues long. Germline lookup yields CDR1 MNHNY and CDR2 SVGAGI (reference sequence). The CDR3, as DNA: TGTGCCAGCACCCGCCAAGAGACCCAGTACTTC. Encoded protein: CASTRQETQYF.

The chain carries TRBV25-1 and TRBJ2-7, with a weak D call TRBD1 (6 bases). From germline, CDR1 is MGHDK and CDR2 SYGVNS. This CDR3 region has 13 residues. Deletions cut 6 bases from V and 1 base from J, with 10 bases between. In DNA form, the CDR3 reads TGTGCCAGCAGAGGGGGAGTTTCCTACGAGCAGTACTTC. It translates to CASRGGVSYEQYF.